Reported below is one T cell receptor (beta chain). What it binds is unknown. This record belongs to a study of cytomegalovirus exposure and HLA in healthy donors. Findings and limits, study-wide: Later genetic work tied a missense DCLRE1C variant to beta-chain V and J trimming. There were reportedly fewer N-insertions in an Asian-associated ancestry cluster than the roughly 670-donor mean, in a later analysis.

With 60 Vbeta and 13 Jbeta primers, the PCR was carried out. Repertoires were generated with immunoSEQ multiplex PCR, while TCRdb's copy carries only in-frame clones and drops some. Among approximately 160,000 clones listed, approximately 78% were seen once. CDR3 length equals 13 residues. The germline gives CDR1 MNHNS, CDR2 SASEGT. Trimming removed 10 bases from V and 9 bases from J, with 21 bases in between. This sequence was found in a young woman in good health and CMV-seronegative. The sample taken for sequencing was PBMCs. The genes are TRBV6-1 and TRBJ1-2, with a tentative D call TRBD1 (6 bases). The CDR3 spells CAIGQSGLYSYTF. CDR3 coding DNA: TGTGCCATCGGACAGTCGGGTCTTTATAGCTACACCTTC.